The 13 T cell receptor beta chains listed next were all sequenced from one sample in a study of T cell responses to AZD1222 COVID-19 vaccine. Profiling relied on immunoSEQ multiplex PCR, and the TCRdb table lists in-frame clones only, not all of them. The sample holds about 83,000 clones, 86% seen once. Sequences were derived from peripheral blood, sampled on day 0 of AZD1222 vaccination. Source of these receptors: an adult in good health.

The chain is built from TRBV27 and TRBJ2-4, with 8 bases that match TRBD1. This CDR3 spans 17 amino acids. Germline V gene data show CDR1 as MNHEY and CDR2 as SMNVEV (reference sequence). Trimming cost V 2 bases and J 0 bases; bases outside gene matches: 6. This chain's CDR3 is CASSLRDRWLAKNIQYF. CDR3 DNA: TGTGCCAGCAGTTTACGGGACAGGTGGCTAGCCAAAAACATTCAGTACTTC.

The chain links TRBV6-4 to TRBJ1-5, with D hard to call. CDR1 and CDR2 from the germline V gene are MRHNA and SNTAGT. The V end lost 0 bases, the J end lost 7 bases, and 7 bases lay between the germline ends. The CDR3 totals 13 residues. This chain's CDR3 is CASSDSENQPQHF. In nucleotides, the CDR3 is TGTGCCAGCAGTGACTCCGAGAACCAGCCCCAGCATTTT.

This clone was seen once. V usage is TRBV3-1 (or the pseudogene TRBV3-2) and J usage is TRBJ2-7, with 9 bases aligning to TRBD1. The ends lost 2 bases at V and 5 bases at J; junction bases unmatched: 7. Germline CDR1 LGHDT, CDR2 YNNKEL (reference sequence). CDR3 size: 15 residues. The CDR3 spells CASSQMGQGANEQYF. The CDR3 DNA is TGTGCCAGCAGCCAAATGGGACAGGGAGCGAACGAGCAGTACTTC.

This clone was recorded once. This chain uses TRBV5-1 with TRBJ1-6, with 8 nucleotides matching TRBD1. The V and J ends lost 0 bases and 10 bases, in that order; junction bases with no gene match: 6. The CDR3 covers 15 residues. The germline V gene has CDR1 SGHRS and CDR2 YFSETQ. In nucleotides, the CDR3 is TGCGCCAGCAGCTTGGGTTCAGGGGGCTTGTCACCCCTCCACTTT. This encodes CASSLGSGGLSPLHF.

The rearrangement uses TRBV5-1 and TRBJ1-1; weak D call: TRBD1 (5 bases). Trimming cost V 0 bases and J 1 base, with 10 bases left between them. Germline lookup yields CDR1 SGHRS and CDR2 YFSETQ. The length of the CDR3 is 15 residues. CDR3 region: CASSLGPDTNTEAFF. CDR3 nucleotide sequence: TGCGCCAGCAGCTTGGGCCCGGACACGAACACTGAAGCTTTCTTT.

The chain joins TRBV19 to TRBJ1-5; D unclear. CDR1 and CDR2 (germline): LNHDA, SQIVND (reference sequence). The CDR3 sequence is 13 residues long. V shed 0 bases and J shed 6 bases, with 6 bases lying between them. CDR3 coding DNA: TGTGCCAGTAGTATAGATCTTGTTCAGCCCCAGCATTTT. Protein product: CASSIDLVQPQHF.

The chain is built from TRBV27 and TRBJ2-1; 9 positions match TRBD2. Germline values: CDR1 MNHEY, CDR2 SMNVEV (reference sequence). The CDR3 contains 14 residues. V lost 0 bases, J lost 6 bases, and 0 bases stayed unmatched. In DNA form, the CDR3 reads TGTGCCAGCAGTTTATCTAGCGGGGGCAATGAGCAGTTCTTC. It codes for CASSLSSGGNEQFF.

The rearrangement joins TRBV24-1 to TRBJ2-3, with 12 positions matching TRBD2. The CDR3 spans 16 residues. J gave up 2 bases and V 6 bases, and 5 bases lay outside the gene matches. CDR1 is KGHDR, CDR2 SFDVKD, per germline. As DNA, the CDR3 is TGTGCCACCAGTCCCACTAGCGGGGGGATCACAGATACGCAGTATTTT. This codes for CATSPTSGGITDTQYF.

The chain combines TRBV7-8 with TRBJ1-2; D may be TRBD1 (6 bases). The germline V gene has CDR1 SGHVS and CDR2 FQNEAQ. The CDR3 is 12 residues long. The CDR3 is CAGGRPDGGYTF. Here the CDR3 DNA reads TGTGCGGGGGGCAGGCCCGATGGAGGCTACACCTTC.

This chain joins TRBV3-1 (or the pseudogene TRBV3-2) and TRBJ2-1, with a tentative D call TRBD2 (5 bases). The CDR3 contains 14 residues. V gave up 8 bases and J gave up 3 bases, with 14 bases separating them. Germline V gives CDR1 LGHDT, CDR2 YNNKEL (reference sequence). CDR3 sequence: CASEGFPDYNEQFF. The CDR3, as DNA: TGTGCCAGCGAGGGATTCCCAGACTACAATGAGCAGTTCTTC.

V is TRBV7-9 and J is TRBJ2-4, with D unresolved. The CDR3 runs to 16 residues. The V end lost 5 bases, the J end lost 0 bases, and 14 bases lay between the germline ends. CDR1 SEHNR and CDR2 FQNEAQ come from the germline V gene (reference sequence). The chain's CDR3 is CASSPSVLLAKNIQYF. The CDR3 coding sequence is TGTGCCAGCAGCCCCTCCGTCTTACTAGCCAAAAACATTCAGTACTTC.

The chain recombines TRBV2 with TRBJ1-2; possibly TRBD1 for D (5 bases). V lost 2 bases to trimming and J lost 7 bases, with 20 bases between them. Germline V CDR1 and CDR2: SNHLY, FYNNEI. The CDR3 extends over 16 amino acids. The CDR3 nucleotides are TGTGCCAGCAGTGAACCCCGCATGATGGGACTACTTGGCTACACCTTC. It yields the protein CASSEPRMMGLLGYTF.

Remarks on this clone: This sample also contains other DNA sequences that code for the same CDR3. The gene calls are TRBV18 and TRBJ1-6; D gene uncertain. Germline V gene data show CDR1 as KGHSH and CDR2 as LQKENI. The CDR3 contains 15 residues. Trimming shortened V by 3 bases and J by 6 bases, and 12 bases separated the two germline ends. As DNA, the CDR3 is TGTGCCAGCTCACCGTCGGGAGCTATTAATTCACCCCTCCACTTT. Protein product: CASSPSGAINSPLHF.